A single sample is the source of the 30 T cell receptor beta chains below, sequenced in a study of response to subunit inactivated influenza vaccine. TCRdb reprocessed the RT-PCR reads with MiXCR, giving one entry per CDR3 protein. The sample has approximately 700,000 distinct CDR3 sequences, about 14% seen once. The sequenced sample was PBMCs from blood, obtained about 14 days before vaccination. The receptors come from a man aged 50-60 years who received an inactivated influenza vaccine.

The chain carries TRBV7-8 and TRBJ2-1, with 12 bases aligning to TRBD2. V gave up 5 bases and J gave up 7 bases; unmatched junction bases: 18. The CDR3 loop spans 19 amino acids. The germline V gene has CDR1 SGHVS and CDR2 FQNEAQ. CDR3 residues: CASSATSGRLSISGNEQFF. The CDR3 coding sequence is TGTGCCAGCAGCGCGACTAGCGGGAGATTGTCCATATCGGGGAATGAGCAGTTCTTC.

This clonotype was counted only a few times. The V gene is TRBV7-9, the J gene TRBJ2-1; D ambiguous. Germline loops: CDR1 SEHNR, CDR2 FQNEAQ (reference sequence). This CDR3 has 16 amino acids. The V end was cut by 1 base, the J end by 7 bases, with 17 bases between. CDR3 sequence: CASSLVGLKGWNEQFF. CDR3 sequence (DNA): TGTGCCAGCAGCTTAGTTGGCCTGAAAGGGTGGAATGAGCAGTTCTTC.

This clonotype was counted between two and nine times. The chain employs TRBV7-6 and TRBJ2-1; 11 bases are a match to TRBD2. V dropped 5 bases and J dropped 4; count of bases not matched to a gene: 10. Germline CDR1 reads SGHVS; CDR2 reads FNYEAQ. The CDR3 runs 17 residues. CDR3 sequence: CASSKTSGSFLYNEQFF. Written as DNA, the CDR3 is TGTGCCAGCAGCAAAACTAGCGGGAGTTTCTTGTACAATGAGCAGTTCTTC.

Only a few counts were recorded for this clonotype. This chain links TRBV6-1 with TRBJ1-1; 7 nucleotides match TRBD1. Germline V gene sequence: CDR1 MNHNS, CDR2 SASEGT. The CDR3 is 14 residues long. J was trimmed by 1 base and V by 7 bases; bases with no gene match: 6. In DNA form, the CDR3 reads TGTGCCAGCAACCGGGACAGAAGGAACACTGAAGCTTTCTTT. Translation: CASNRDRRNTEAFF.

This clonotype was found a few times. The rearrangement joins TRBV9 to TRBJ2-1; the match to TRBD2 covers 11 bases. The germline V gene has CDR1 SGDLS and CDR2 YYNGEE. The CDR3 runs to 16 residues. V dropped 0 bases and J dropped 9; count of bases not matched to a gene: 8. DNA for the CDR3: TGTGCCAGCAGCGTAGGTTCGGTAGCGGGGGGGCGTGAGCAGTTCTTC. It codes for CASSVGSVAGGREQFF.

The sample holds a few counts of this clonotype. CDR3 nucleotides: TGTGCCAGCAGTAACCCGGGACAGGGGCAAAAACTGTTTTTT. This sequence encodes CASSNPGQGQKLFF. The V call is TRBV6-5, the J call TRBJ1-4; TRBD1 matches 10 bases. Germline V gene sequence: CDR1 MNHEY, CDR2 SVGAGI. The CDR3 has 14 residues. After removal of 5 bases from V and 9 bases from J, the junction contained 6 bases not matched to a gene.

CDR3 amino acids: CASSHDRVGYTF. CDR3 coding DNA: TGCGCCAGCAGCCACGACAGGGTTGGCTACACCTTC. The chain couples TRBV5-1 to TRBJ1-2; 7 nucleotides line up with TRBD1. Germline CDR1 reads SGHRS; CDR2 reads YFSETQ. The CDR3 runs 12 residues. Losses at the gene ends were 4 bases for V and 7 bases for J; bases not matched to a gene: 4.

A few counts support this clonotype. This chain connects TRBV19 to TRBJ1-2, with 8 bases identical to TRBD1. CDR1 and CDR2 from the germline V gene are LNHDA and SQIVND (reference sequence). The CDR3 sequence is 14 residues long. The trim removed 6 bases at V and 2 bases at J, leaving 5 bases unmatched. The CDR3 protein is CASRNDRGNYGYTF. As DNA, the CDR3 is TGTGCCAGTAGAAACGACAGGGGCAACTATGGCTACACCTTC.

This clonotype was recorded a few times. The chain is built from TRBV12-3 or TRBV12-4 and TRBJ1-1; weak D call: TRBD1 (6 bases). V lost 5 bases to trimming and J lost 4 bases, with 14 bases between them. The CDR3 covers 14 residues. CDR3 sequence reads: CASSLIGGSTEAFF. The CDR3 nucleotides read TGTGCCAGCAGTCTAATCGGGGGCAGCACTGAAGCTTTCTTT.

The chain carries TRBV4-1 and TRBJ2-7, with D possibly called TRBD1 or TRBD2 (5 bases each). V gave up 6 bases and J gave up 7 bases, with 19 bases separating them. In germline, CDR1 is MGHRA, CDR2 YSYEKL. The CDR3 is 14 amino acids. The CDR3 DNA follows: TGCGCCAGCAGTGAGGTTAGGGGTCCGGGGGAGCAGTACTTC. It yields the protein CASSEVRGPGEQYF.

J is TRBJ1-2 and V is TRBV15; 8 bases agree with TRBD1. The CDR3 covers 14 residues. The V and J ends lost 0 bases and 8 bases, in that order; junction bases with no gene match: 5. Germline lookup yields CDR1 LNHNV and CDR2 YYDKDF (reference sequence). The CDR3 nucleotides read TGTGCCACCAGCAGAGATACAGGGGGTCGCGGCTACACCTTC. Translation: CATSRDTGGRGYTF.

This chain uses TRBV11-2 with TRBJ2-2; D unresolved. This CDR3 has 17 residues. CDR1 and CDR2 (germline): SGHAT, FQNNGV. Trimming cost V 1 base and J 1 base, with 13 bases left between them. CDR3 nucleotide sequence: TGTGCCAGCAGCTTAGGGGTTAGCAGGATGAACACCGGGGAGCTGTTTTTT. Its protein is CASSLGVSRMNTGELFF. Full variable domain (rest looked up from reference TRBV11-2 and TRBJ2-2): EAGVAQSPRYKIIEKRQSVAFWCNPISGHATLYWYQQILGQGPKLLIQFQNNGVVDDSQLPKDRFSAERLKGVDSTLKIQPAKLEDSAVYLCASSLGVSRMNTGELFFGEGSRLTVL.

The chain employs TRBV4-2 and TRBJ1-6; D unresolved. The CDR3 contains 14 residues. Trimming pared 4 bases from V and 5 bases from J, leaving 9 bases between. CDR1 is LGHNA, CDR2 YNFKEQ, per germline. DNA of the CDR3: TGTGCCAGCAGCCCGTCGACTGATAATTCACCCCTCCACTTT. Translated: CASSPSTDNSPLHF.

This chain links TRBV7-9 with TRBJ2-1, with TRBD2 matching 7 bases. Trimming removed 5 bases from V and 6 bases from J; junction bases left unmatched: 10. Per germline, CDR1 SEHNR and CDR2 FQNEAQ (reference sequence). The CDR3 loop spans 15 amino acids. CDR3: CASSHSGILGNEQFF. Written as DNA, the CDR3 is TGTGCCAGCAGCCACAGCGGGATCCTGGGCAATGAGCAGTTCTTC.

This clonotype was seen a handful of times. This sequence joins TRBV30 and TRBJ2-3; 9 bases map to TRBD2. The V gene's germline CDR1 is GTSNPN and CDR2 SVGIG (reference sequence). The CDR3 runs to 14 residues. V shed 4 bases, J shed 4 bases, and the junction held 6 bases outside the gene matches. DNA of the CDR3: TGTGCCTGGATGGCGGGAGGGCCAGCAGATACGCAGTATTTT. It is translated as CAWMAGGPADTQYF.

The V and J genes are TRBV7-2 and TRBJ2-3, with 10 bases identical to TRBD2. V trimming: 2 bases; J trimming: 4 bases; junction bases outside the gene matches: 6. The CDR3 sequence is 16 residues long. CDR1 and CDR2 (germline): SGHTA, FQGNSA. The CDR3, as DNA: TGTGCCAGCAGCTTACGCAGCGGGGGGGCCGCAGATACGCAGTATTTT. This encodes CASSLRSGGAADTQYF.

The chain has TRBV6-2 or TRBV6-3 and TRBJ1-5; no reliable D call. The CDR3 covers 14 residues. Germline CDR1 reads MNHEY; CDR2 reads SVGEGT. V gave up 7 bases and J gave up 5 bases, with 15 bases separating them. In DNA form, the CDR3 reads TGTGCCAGCAAGAAAAACGGTTACCATCAGCCCCAGCATTTT. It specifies CASKKNGYHQPQHF.

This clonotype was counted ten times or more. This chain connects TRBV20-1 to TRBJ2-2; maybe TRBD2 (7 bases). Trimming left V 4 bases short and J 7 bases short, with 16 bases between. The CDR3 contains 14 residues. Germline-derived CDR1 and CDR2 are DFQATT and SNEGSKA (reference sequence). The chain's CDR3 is CSATNRGAGGELFF. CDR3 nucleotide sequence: TGCAGTGCTACGAATCGGGGGGCGGGCGGGGAGCTGTTTTTT.

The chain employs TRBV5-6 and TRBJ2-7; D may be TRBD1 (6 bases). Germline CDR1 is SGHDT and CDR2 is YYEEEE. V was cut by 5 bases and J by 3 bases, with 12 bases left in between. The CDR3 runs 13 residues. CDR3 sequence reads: CASSYTGIYEQYF. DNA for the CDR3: TGTGCCAGCAGTTATACAGGGATCTACGAGCAGTACTTC.

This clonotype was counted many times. CDR3 bases: TGTGCCAGCAGTTTAAACTGGGGGGATGAGGCCGGGGAGCTGTTTTTT. Translating it yields CASSLNWGDEAGELFF. The chain couples TRBV27 to TRBJ2-2; D is possibly TRBD2 (6 bases). The CDR3 has 16 amino acids. Per the germline V gene, CDR1 is MNHEY and CDR2 is SMNVEV (reference sequence). V gave up 2 bases and J gave up 6 bases, with 16 bases separating them.

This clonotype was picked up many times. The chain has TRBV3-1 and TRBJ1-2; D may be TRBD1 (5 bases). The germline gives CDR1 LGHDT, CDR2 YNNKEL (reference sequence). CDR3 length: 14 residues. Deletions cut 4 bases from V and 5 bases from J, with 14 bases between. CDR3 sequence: CASSLGTVPYGYTF. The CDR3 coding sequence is TGTGCCAGCAGCCTTGGGACGGTCCCTTATGGCTACACCTTC.

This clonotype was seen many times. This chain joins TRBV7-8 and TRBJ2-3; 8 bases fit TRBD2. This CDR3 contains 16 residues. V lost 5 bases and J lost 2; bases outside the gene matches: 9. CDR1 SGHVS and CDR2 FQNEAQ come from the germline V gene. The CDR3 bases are TGTGCCAGCAGCCCAAGGGTAGCGGGGAACACAGATACGCAGTATTTT. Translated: CASSPRVAGNTDTQYF.

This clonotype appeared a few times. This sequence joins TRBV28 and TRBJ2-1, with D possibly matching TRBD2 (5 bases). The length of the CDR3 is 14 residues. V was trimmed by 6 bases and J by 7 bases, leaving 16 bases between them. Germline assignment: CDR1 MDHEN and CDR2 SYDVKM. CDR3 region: CASRPGTLGNEQFF. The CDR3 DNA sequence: TGTGCCAGCAGACCGGGAACCTTAGGAAATGAGCAGTTCTTC.

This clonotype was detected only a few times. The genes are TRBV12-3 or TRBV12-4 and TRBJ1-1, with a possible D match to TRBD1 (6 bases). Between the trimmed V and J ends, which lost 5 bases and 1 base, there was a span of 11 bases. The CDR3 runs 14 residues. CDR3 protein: CASSRGWGNTEAFF. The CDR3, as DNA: TGTGCCAGCAGTAGGGGGTGGGGGAACACTGAAGCTTTCTTT.

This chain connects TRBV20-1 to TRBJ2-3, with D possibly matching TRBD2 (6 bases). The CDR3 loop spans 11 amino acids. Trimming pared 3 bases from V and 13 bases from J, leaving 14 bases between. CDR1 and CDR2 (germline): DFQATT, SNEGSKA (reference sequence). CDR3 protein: CSASSGSLKYF. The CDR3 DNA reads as TGCAGTGCTAGCTCCGGGAGTCTGAAGTATTTT.

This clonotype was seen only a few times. DNA for the CDR3: TGCAGCGTTGGGGGGACTAGCGGGAGGTCCGAGCAGTACTTC. This translates into CSVGGTSGRSEQYF. The V gene is TRBV29-1, the J gene TRBJ2-7; 15 bases map to TRBD2. V was clipped by 4 bases and J by 6 bases; unmatched bases: 4. The germline gives CDR1 SQVTM, CDR2 ANQGSEA. This CDR3 contains 14 residues.

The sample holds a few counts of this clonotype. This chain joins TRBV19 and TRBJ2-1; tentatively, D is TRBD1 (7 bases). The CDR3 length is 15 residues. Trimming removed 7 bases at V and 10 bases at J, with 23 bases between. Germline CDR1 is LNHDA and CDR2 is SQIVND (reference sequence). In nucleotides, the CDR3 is TGTGCCAGTACTATTAGCGGACAGGTGAATAGGGAGCAGTTCTTC. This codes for CASTISGQVNREQFF.

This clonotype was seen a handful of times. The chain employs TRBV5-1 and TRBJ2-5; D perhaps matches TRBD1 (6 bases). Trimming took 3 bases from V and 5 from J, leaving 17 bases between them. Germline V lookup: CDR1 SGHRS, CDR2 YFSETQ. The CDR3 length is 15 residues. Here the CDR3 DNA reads TGCGCCAGCAGCTCAGCAGCAGGGGCAGGGGAGACCCAGTACTTC. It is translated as CASSSAAGAGETQYF.

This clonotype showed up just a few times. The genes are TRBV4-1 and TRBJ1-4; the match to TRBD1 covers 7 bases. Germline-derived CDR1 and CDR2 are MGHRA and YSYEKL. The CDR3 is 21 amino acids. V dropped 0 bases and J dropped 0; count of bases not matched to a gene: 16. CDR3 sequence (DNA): TGCGCCAGCAGCCAAGATGGGCCTTCAGGGGGTCGGTTAGCAACTAATGAAAAACTGTTTTTT. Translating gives CASSQDGPSGGRLATNEKLFF.

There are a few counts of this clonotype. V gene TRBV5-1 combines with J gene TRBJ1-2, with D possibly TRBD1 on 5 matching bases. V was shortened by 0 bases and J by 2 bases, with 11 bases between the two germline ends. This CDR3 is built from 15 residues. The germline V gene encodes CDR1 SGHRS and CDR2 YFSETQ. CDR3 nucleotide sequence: TGCGCCAGCAGCTTGGCCCCGGCAGGGAACTATGGCTACACCTTC. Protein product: CASSLAPAGNYGYTF.